This T cell receptor (beta chain) emerged from a study of shared clonotypes between healthy human individuals. In the study overall: A few men and a couple of women, aged 18 to 49, were donors. Study results and limitations: Investigators collected only blood, and repertoires in tissues likely differ. Of the naive CD4 clonotypes, about 5% were shared across a handful of donors. Generation probabilities of non-shared clonotypes were lower (relative to those shared by all four donors).

There are 11 residues in the CDR3. Germline loops: CDR1 SGHRS, CDR2 YFSETQ. Trimming cost V 5 bases and J 8 bases, with 10 bases left between them. On this clone itself: Its antigen is currently unknown.

CD45RO-negative, CCR7-positively selected cells formed the naive CD8 fraction, excluding terminally differentiated effector memory CD45RA+ cells. Using immunoSEQ multiplex PCR, the repertoire was profiled, and TCRdb retains in-frame clones only, with some absent. This table holds fewer than 850,000 clones, around 96% found once. The genes are TRBV5-1 and TRBJ1-2; no firm D call. This TCR was recovered from a man aged 25 to 40 in good health. Sequences were obtained from naive CD8+ T cells sorted from blood. The CDR3 DNA sequence: TGCGCCAGCAGGGGTGAAGAGGGCTACACCTTC. Translation gives CASRGEEGYTF.